The next 19 T cell receptor beta chains were all read from a single sample in a study of blood T cell repertoires in COVID-19 (dated by TCRdb to 2019 to 2021). The protocol used for the library was the immunoSEQ multiplex PCR assay. The clones in this table, taken by TCRdb from immuneACCESS, are in-frame only. Not every clone is retained; where verified, under half of the shortfall comes from an unresolved V gene, and the cause of the rest is unknown. This sample gives under 200,000 clones in total; approximately 89% of them show up just once. The leading ten clones occupy 0.7% to 0.9% of the sample. Sequencing input: PBMCs or T cells enriched from blood (not recorded which). These receptors all come from a woman aged 18-29 years who had recovered from COVID-19.

The rearrangement joins TRBV6-2 or TRBV6-3 to TRBJ2-1; weak D call: TRBD1 (5 bases). Germline-derived CDR1 and CDR2 are MNHEY and SVGEGT. The CDR3 covers 16 residues. The germline V and J ends were trimmed by 6 bases and 8 bases, with 23 bases remaining between them. The CDR3 nucleotides read TGTGCCAGCAGCCCGGAAGTAGGGGTTCGGGTGGATGAGCAGTTCTTC. It specifies CASSPEVGVRVDEQFF.

This clone has just one count. The chain couples TRBV20-1 to TRBJ2-3, with TRBD2 matching over 8 bases. The ends lost 6 bases at V and 11 bases at J; junction bases unmatched: 7. Germline assignment: CDR1 DFQATT and CDR2 SNEGSKA (reference sequence). CDR3 size: 11 residues. In nucleotides, the CDR3 is TGCAGTGCCCACCGGGGGGGCCGGCAGTATTTT. It specifies CSAHRGGRQYF.

The V and J genes are TRBV30 and TRBJ1-1, with unresolved D. The V end was cut by 2 bases, the J end by 5 bases, with 18 bases between. Germline CDR1 GTSNPN, CDR2 SVGIG (reference sequence). The CDR3 consists of 15 residues. DNA of the CDR3: TGTGCCTGGAGTCCCCTCGGTGAGGGATCTACTGAAGCTTTCTTT. Amino acids: CAWSPLGEGSTEAFF.

The rearrangement uses TRBV5-1 and TRBJ1-4; TRBD1 matches at 9 bases. The germline V gene has CDR1 SGHRS and CDR2 YFSETQ. The ends lost 2 bases at V and 6 bases at J; junction bases unmatched: 8. This CDR3 spans 16 amino acids. CDR3 sequence: CASSFTVGDRDEKLFF. In DNA, the CDR3 is TGCGCCAGCAGCTTCACCGTCGGGGACAGGGATGAAAAACTGTTTTTT.

The CDR3 sequence: CAISEATGPATEAFF. In DNA, the CDR3 is TGTGCCATCAGTGAGGCGACAGGGCCCGCGACTGAAGCTTTCTTT. This rearrangement joins TRBV10-3 to TRBJ1-1; TRBD1 matches 7 bases. The CDR3 is 15 amino acids. Germline trimming cut 2 bases from V and 5 bases from J; bases unmatched to any gene: 8. The germline gives CDR1 ENHRY, CDR2 SYGVKD.

The rearrangement uses TRBV24-1 and TRBJ2-1; D may be TRBD2 (6 bases). V lost 0 bases to trimming and J lost 7 bases, with 9 bases between them. CDR3 length: 14 amino acids. Germline loops: CDR1 KGHDR, CDR2 SFDVKD. The CDR3 loop reads CATSDLSGGNEQFF. The CDR3 DNA reads as TGTGCCACCAGTGATTTGAGTGGGGGGAATGAGCAGTTCTTC.

The gene calls are TRBV25-1 and TRBJ2-2; TRBD2 matches at 11 bases. The length of the CDR3 is 16 residues. Per germline, CDR1 MGHDK and CDR2 SYGVNS. V lost 2 bases to trimming and J lost 6 bases; unmatched junction nucleotides: 5. CDR3 protein: CASSEHGSGRAGELFF. For the CDR3, the DNA is TGTGCCAGCAGTGAACACGGTAGCGGGAGGGCCGGGGAGCTGTTTTTT.

This chain joins TRBV4-1 and TRBJ2-7; 10 bases line up with TRBD1. J lost 7 bases, V lost 3 bases, and 15 bases had no gene match. CDR3 length: 17 residues. Germline assignment: CDR1 MGHRA and CDR2 YSYEKL. For the CDR3, the DNA is TGCGCCAGCAGCCACCTTGCAACCGGGACAGGGGTGATAGAGCAGTACTTC. Amino acid sequence: CASSHLATGTGVIEQYF.

The chain is built from TRBV28 and TRBJ2-3; D is undetermined. This CDR3 comprises 13 residues. The V gene lost 2 bases and the J gene lost 2 bases, with 5 bases spanning the gap. Germline CDR1 reads MDHEN; CDR2 reads SYDVKM. The CDR3 DNA sequence: TGTGCCAGCAGTTTAACCTACACAGATACGCAGTATTTT. This gives the protein CASSLTYTDTQYF.

In DNA form, the CDR3 reads TGTGCCAGCAGCATTAGTCTACTCACAGATACGCAGTATTTT. Translated: CASSISLLTDTQYF. The chain uses TRBV5-5 and TRBJ2-3; D call uncertain. CDR3 size: 14 residues. Germline CDR1 reads SGHKS; CDR2 reads YYEKEE (reference sequence). V lost 4 bases to trimming and J lost 2 bases, with 11 bases between them.

The J gene is TRBJ1-3, the V gene TRBV9, with D possibly TRBD1 on 6 matching bases. Deletions cut 0 bases from V and 2 bases from J, with 15 bases between. This CDR3 contains 17 residues. CDR1 is SGDLS and CDR2 is YYNGEE in the germline V gene. The CDR3 nucleotides read TGTGCCAGCAGCGTAGACCTTGCCGGGGGGCCTGGAAACACCATATATTTT. It codes for CASSVDLAGGPGNTIYF.

This clone was observed a single time. V and J are TRBV5-1 and TRBJ2-1; 14 positions match TRBD2. Germline loops: CDR1 SGHRS, CDR2 YFSETQ. Trimming at V came to 4 bases and at J to 7 bases, leaving 4 bases not matched to a gene. This CDR3 is built from 15 residues. CDR3 bases: TGCGCCAGCAGCCCGGGACTAGCGGGAGCTAATGAGCAGTTCTTC. It translates to CASSPGLAGANEQFF.

V usage is TRBV7-9 and J usage is TRBJ1-4; D is ambiguous. The germline V gene has CDR1 SEHNR and CDR2 FQNEAQ (reference sequence). Trimming removed 5 bases from V and 0 bases from J, with 10 bases in between. The CDR3 is 15 amino acids. The DNA for the CDR3 is TGTGCCAGCAGCCCCCCCGGTGCAACTAATGAAAAACTGTTTTTT. This codes for CASSPPGATNEKLFF.

The rearrangement joins TRBV19 to TRBJ2-7; 10 nucleotides agree with TRBD2. V lost 4 bases to trimming and J lost 2 bases; unmatched junction nucleotides: 5. Per germline, CDR1 LNHDA and CDR2 SQIVND (reference sequence). This CDR3 has 15 residues. The CDR3 protein is CASSTRTSGPYEQYF. CDR3 nucleotide sequence: TGTGCCAGTAGTACAAGGACTAGCGGTCCCTACGAGCAGTACTTC. The full variable domain, in which reference TRBV19 and TRBJ2-7 provide the parts outside the CDR3, is DGGITQSPKYLFRKEGQNVTLSCEQNLNHDAMYWYRQDPGQGLRLIYYSQIVNDFQKGDIAEGYSVSREKKESFPLTVTSAQKNPTAFYLCASSTRTSGPYEQYFGPGTRLTVT.

The CDR3 loop reads CASVREANTGELFF. The CDR3 DNA sequence: TGTGCCAGTGTGCGGGAGGCGAACACCGGGGAGCTGTTTTTT. This chain uses TRBV2 with TRBJ2-2; 8 positions agree with TRBD2. The ends lost 9 bases at V and 0 bases at J; junction bases unmatched: 3. There are 14 residues in the CDR3. Looked up from germline, CDR1 is SNHLY and CDR2 is FYNNEI. The variable domain in full, completed from reference TRBV2 and TRBJ2-2, reads EPEVTQTPSHQVTQMGQEVILRCVPISNHLYFYWYRQILGQKVEFLVSFYNNEISEKSEIFDDQFSVERPDGSNFTLKIRSTKLEDSAMYFCASVREANTGELFFGEGSRLTVL.

This chain connects TRBV7-9 to TRBJ2-7, with D uncertain. The germline V gene encodes CDR1 SEHNR and CDR2 FQNEAQ (reference sequence). The CDR3 totals 14 residues. Trimming pared 1 base from V and 7 bases from J, leaving 14 bases between. The CDR3 loop is CASSLGRVFEEQYF. CDR3 DNA sequence: TGTGCCAGCAGCTTAGGCCGAGTCTTCGAAGAGCAGTACTTC.

The rearrangement links TRBV19 to TRBJ2-1; 12 nucleotides match TRBD2. The CDR3 contains 13 residues. V dropped 7 bases and J dropped 6; count of bases not matched to a gene: 1. Germline V CDR1 and CDR2: LNHDA, SQIVND (reference sequence). The CDR3 coding sequence is TGTGCCAGTAAGGGACTAGCGGGCAATGAGCAGTTCTTC. It translates to CASKGLAGNEQFF.

V is TRBV27 and J is TRBJ2-7, with 7 positions matching TRBD2. V shed 4 bases, J shed 6 bases, and the junction held 12 bases outside the gene matches. CDR1 and CDR2 (germline): MNHEY, SMNVEV (reference sequence). The CDR3 runs 15 residues. The CDR3 DNA reads as TGTGCCAGCAGTTCCGCAACCGCGCCTAGCGGCGAGCAGTACTTC. Amino acid sequence: CASSSATAPSGEQYF.

This chain joins TRBV12-5 and TRBJ1-4; TRBD1 is a possible D gene (5 bases). The CDR3 is made up of 16 amino acids. The germline V and J ends were trimmed by 0 bases and 6 bases, with 14 bases remaining between them. The germline gives CDR1 LGHNT, CDR2 FRNRAP. CDR3 amino acids: CASGLVLQGGDEKLFF. CDR3 nucleotide sequence: TGTGCTAGTGGTTTGGTACTTCAGGGAGGGGATGAAAAACTGTTTTTT.